Each of the 27 T cell receptor beta chains below was sequenced from the same sample in a study of OX40 agonist ivuxolimab in advanced cancers. Profiling relied on immunoSEQ multiplex PCR, and the TCRdb table lists in-frame clones only, not all of them. Among about 110,000 clones listed, approximately 90% were seen once. The starting material was CD4+ or CD8+ T cells sorted from blood, obtained in a trial of the OX40 agonist ivuxolimab. These receptors originate from an adult with an advanced solid tumor such as melanoma, head and neck, liver or kidney cancer.

The J gene is TRBJ2-2, the V gene TRBV4-1; D uncertain. Germline CDR1 MGHRA, CDR2 YSYEKL. This CDR3 has 16 amino acids. Trimming removed 1 base from V and 1 base from J, with 10 bases in between. The CDR3 loop is CASSQVDLVNTGELFF. The CDR3 coding sequence is TGCGCCAGCAGCCAAGTAGACTTAGTGAACACCGGGGAGCTGTTTTTT.

V gene TRBV6-1 combines with J gene TRBJ1-4; D may be TRBD1 (5 bases). The germline V gene has CDR1 MNHNS and CDR2 SASEGT. V lost 2 bases and J 7 bases, leaving 5 bases between the germline ends. This CDR3 has 12 residues. The CDR3 nucleotides read TGTGCCAGCAGTGAAAGGGGTGAAAAACTGTTTTTT. Translation gives CASSERGEKLFF.

The chain joins TRBV7-3 to TRBJ2-1; 8 bases are shared with TRBD2. This CDR3 has 15 amino acids. Trimming took 3 bases from V and 4 from J; bases not matched to a gene: 5. Germline V lookup: CDR1 SGHTA, CDR2 FQGTGA. Here the CDR3 DNA reads TGTGCCAGCAGCTTGATAGCGGGACCGTACAATGAGCAGTTCTTC. Protein sequence: CASSLIAGPYNEQFF.

The chain couples TRBV19 to TRBJ1-4; 8 nucleotides align to TRBD1. The CDR3 loop spans 15 amino acids. V was pared by 5 bases and J by 7 bases, with 9 bases of the junction left unmatched. Per germline, CDR1 LNHDA and CDR2 SQIVND (reference sequence). This CDR3 is CASSFDRGGGEKLFF. The CDR3 DNA sequence: TGTGCCAGTAGTTTTGACAGGGGTGGAGGTGAAAAACTGTTTTTT. The full variable domain, in which reference TRBV19 and TRBJ1-4 provide the parts outside the CDR3, is DGGITQSPKYLFRKEGQNVTLSCEQNLNHDAMYWYRQDPGQGLRLIYYSQIVNDFQKGDIAEGYSVSREKKESFPLTVTSAQKNPTAFYLCASSFDRGGGEKLFFGSGTQLSVL.

This chain uses TRBV5-1 with TRBJ2-3, with TRBD2 as a possible D gene (6 bases). Germline loops: CDR1 SGHRS, CDR2 YFSETQ. V was cut by 4 bases and J by 4 bases, with 19 bases left in between. This CDR3 has 16 amino acids. The CDR3 nucleotides are TGCGCCAGCAGCCCCCGGGATAGCGGAACGGCAGATACGCAGTATTTT. Amino acids: CASSPRDSGTADTQYF. Full variable domain (missing parts from reference TRBV5-1 and TRBJ2-3): KAGVTQTPRYLIKTRGQQVTLSCSPISGHRSVSWYQQTPGQGLQFLFEYFSETQRNKGNFPGRFSGRQFSNSRSEMNVSTLELGDSALYLCASSPRDSGTADTQYFGPGTRLTVL.

The chain joins TRBV10-3 to TRBJ2-5, with 13 bases lining up with TRBD2. The J call may be mistaken, given a closer DNA end match to TRBJ2-7. CDR1 ENHRY and CDR2 SYGVKD come from the germline V gene. This CDR3 contains 17 residues. The CDR3 nucleotides are TGTGCCATCAGTGAGGGGGGACTAGCGGGAAGGCAATACGAGCAGTACTTC. It yields the protein CAISEGGLAGRQYEQYF.

The sample holds one count of this clone. The rearrangement uses TRBV5-1 and TRBJ2-3; D gene unclear. The CDR3 runs 15 residues. The germline V gene has CDR1 SGHRS and CDR2 YFSETQ. Between the trimmed V and J ends, which lost 10 bases and 0 bases, there was a span of 18 bases. The DNA of the CDR3 is TGCGCCGGCCGGTCCGGAGCAACTAGCACAGATACGCAGTATTTT. Amino acid sequence: CAGRSGATSTDTQYF.

This clone was seen only a few times. The chain employs TRBV9 and TRBJ2-7, with TRBD2 matching over 9 bases. The V gene end was trimmed by 3 bases and the J gene end by 1 base; junction bases not matched to a gene: 8. The CDR3 is made up of 16 amino acids. Germline CDR1 is SGDLS and CDR2 is YYNGEE. The CDR3, as DNA: TGTGCCAGCAGCGCCGGAGAGCGGGAGGTGTCCTACGAGCAGTACTTC. It is translated as CASSAGEREVSYEQYF.

Here the CDR3 DNA reads TGTGCCAGCAGTTTTATCTCGCGGACTTCCTACAATGAGCAGTTCTTC. Translating gives CASSFISRTSYNEQFF. The chain joins TRBV27 to TRBJ2-1; TRBD2 might be the D (5 bases). The CDR3 consists of 16 residues. V lost 3 bases and J 1 base, leaving 13 bases between the germline ends. Germline-derived CDR1 and CDR2 are MNHEY and SMNVEV (reference sequence).

The chain uses TRBV11-3 and TRBJ1-1; D is possibly TRBD1 (5 bases). The CDR3 spans 13 residues. V dropped 0 bases and J dropped 6 bases, with 8 bases sitting between them. Looked up from germline, CDR1 is SGHNT and CDR2 is YENEEA. This CDR3 is CASSLDSGPEAFF. The CDR3 DNA is TGTGCCAGCAGCTTAGATTCGGGGCCTGAAGCTTTCTTT.

This clone was seen just once. CDR3: CASSPGLLGRGRETQYF. The CDR3 region has the DNA TGTGCCAGCAGCCCGGGCCTGTTAGGGAGGGGCAGAGAGACCCAGTACTTC. The chain is built from TRBV7-9 and TRBJ2-5, with 7 nucleotides matching TRBD2. Germline assignment: CDR1 SEHNR and CDR2 FQNEAQ (reference sequence). The CDR3 length is 17 residues. After removal of 5 bases from V and 4 bases from J, the junction contained 16 bases not matched to a gene.

This clone was detected once. The V call is TRBV5-6, the J call TRBJ1-4; D remains ambiguous. This CDR3 has 15 amino acids. From germline, CDR1 is SGHDT and CDR2 YYEEEE. Trimming removed 1 base from V and 4 bases from J, with 11 bases in between. CDR3 sequence (DNA): TGTGCCAGCAGCTTGCGGGCGGTGGGTAATGAAAAACTGTTTTTT. Amino acids: CASSLRAVGNEKLFF.

The rearrangement joins TRBV28 to TRBJ2-4; either TRBD1 or TRBD2 may supply D (5 bases each). The CDR3 runs 13 residues. Trimming cost V 5 bases and J 11 bases, with 16 bases left between them. Per germline, CDR1 MDHEN and CDR2 SYDVKM. CDR3 DNA sequence: TGTGCCAGCAGTCCTTATAGGGGAGACCTTCAGTACTTC. As protein: CASSPYRGDLQYF. The whole variable domain, remainder taken from reference TRBV28 and TRBJ2-4, is DVKVTQSSRYLVKRTGEKVFLECVQDMDHENMFWYRQDPGLGLRLIYFSYDVKMKEKGDIPEGYSVSREKKERFSLILESASTNQTSMYLCASSPYRGDLQYFGAGTRLSVL.

This chain uses TRBV11-2 with TRBJ1-1; D gene unclear. V lost 2 bases, J lost 2 bases, and 9 bases lay in between. The CDR3 extends over 14 amino acids. CDR1 and CDR2 from the germline V gene are SGHAT and FQNNGV. CDR3 in amino acids: CASSLSRSNTEAFF. CDR3 DNA: TGTGCCAGCAGCTTATCCAGGAGTAACACTGAAGCTTTCTTT.

This clone is a singleton in its sample. This sequence joins TRBV19 and TRBJ2-5, with D perhaps TRBD1 (5 bases). Trimming removed 6 bases at V and 2 bases at J, with 10 bases between. The germline V gene has CDR1 LNHDA and CDR2 SQIVND (reference sequence). The CDR3 sequence is 13 residues long. The CDR3 reads CASSRQKQETQYF. CDR3 bases: TGTGCCAGTAGCCGACAGAAACAAGAGACCCAGTACTTC.

J is TRBJ2-5 and V is TRBV9; 7 positions agree with TRBD1. This CDR3 is 16 amino acids long. The germline CDR1 and CDR2 sequences are SGDLS and YYNGEE. Trimming took 0 bases from V and 2 from J; bases not matched to a gene: 7. The CDR3 here is CASSVATEDRQETQYF. CDR3 coding DNA: TGTGCCAGCAGCGTAGCTACCGAGGACAGGCAAGAGACCCAGTACTTC.

The V gene is TRBV4-3, the J gene TRBJ1-6; 10 positions match TRBD1. The CDR3 loop spans 19 amino acids. V gave up 0 bases and J gave up 6 bases; unmatched junction bases: 11. Germline loops: CDR1 LGHNA, CDR2 YSLEER. The CDR3 loop reads CASSQDLGQGRSVNSPLHF. CDR3 DNA: TGCGCCAGCAGCCAAGATTTGGGACAGGGGAGGTCGGTTAATTCACCCCTCCACTTT.

This clone was counted a few times. The CDR3 here is CASSLETGGREKLFF. The CDR3 DNA reads TGTGCCAGCAGCTTAGAAACAGGGGGCCGGGAAAAACTGTTTTTT. The rearrangement joins TRBV11-2 to TRBJ1-4; TRBD1 matches at 9 bases. The CDR3 has 15 amino acids. Trimming at V came to 0 bases and at J to 8 bases, leaving 4 bases not matched to a gene. The germline CDR1 and CDR2 sequences are SGHAT and FQNNGV.

The chain uses TRBV15 and TRBJ2-5; D is unresolved. V was pared by 0 bases and J by 1 base, with 9 bases between. The length of the CDR3 is 15 residues. Per the germline V gene, CDR1 is LNHNV and CDR2 is YYDKDF (reference sequence). CDR3 sequence: CATSRDPSTQETQYF. The CDR3 DNA sequence: TGTGCCACCAGCAGAGATCCGAGCACCCAAGAGACCCAGTACTTC.

The chain uses TRBV19 and TRBJ2-1; 7 bases line up with TRBD2. Germline CDR1 and CDR2: LNHDA and SQIVND (reference sequence). After removal of 6 bases from V and 4 bases from J, the junction contained 12 bases not matched to a gene. CDR3 size: 16 residues. The CDR3, as DNA: TGTGCCAGTAGCCCTAGCGGCGGAGGATATTACAATGAGCAGTTCTTC. Translating gives CASSPSGGGYYNEQFF.

This chain joins TRBV7-9 and TRBJ1-2, with a weak D call TRBD1 (6 bases). The CDR3 totals 15 residues. The germline gives CDR1 SEHNR, CDR2 FQNEAQ (reference sequence). Trimming removed 5 bases at V and 4 bases at J, with 17 bases between. DNA for the CDR3: TGTGCCAGCAGCACCTGGGACAATACCGGCTATGGCTACACCTTC. Amino acids: CASSTWDNTGYGYTF.

In its sample, this clone was seen once. The chain carries TRBV6-6 and TRBJ1-4; D may be TRBD1 (5 bases). The CDR3 consists of 13 residues. V lost 6 bases and J 7 bases, leaving 12 bases between the germline ends. Germline CDR1 MNHNY, CDR2 SVGAGI (reference sequence). The chain's CDR3 is CASSPWGGEKLFF. CDR3 DNA sequence: TGTGCCAGCAGCCCGTGGGGCGGTGAAAAACTGTTTTTT.

The chain combines TRBV18 with TRBJ2-2, with D unresolved. Germline V gene data show CDR1 as KGHSH and CDR2 as LQKENI. The CDR3 covers 14 residues. Deletions cut 5 bases from V and 6 bases from J, with 13 bases between. CDR3 loop: CASSIYERAGELFF. CDR3 coding DNA: TGTGCCAGCTCAATTTACGAAAGGGCCGGGGAGCTGTTTTTT. Full variable domain (remainder filled in from reference TRBV18 and TRBJ2-2): NAGVMQNPRHLVRRRGQEARLRCSPMKGHSHVYWYRQLPEEGLKFMVYLQKENIIDESGMPKERFSAEFPKEGPSILRIQQVVRGDSAAYFCASSIYERAGELFFGEGSRLTVL.

The chain combines TRBV29-1 with TRBJ2-7, with TRBD2 matching 13 bases. The J segment lost 2 bases and the V segment lost 2 bases, leaving 9 bases of the junction unmatched. The CDR3 is 17 residues long. Germline CDR1 is SQVTM and CDR2 is ANQGSEA. The CDR3 region is CSVELGGLAGAAYEQYF. CDR3 sequence (DNA): TGCAGCGTTGAATTAGGAGGACTAGCGGGAGCGGCCTACGAGCAGTACTTC.

The CDR3 region has the DNA TGTGCCAGCAGCTTCAACCAGGGCGGCTACACCTTC. It is translated as CASSFNQGGYTF. V is TRBV11-2 and J is TRBJ1-2, with D maybe TRBD1 (5 bases). The V gene lost 3 bases and the J gene lost 8 bases, with 10 bases spanning the gap. The CDR3 sequence is 12 residues long. Germline V lookup: CDR1 SGHAT, CDR2 FQNNGV.

This clone was counted once. The V gene is TRBV11-3, the J gene TRBJ2-2, with 10 positions matching TRBD2. V lost 5 bases and J lost 4; bases outside the gene matches: 13. The CDR3 length is 18 residues. Germline V CDR1 and CDR2: SGHNT, YENEEA. CDR3: CASSPSSGRASGTGELFF. CDR3 DNA: TGTGCCAGCAGCCCCTCCAGCGGGAGGGCCTCGGGCACCGGGGAGCTGTTTTTT. Full variable domain (missing parts from reference TRBV11-3 and TRBJ2-2): EAGVVQSPRYKIIEKKQPVAFWCNPISGHNTLYWYLQNLGQGPELLIRYENEEAVDDSQLPKDRFSAERLKGVDSTLKIQPAELGDSAVYLCASSPSSGRASGTGELFFGEGSRLTVL.

The rearrangement joins TRBV9 to TRBJ1-2; D is unresolved. The germline V gene has CDR1 SGDLS and CDR2 YYNGEE. Between the trimmed V and J ends, which lost 0 bases and 2 bases, there was a span of 20 bases. The CDR3 contains 18 residues. CDR3 loop: CASSVGLGPGQANYGYTF. CDR3 nucleotides: TGTGCCAGCAGCGTAGGCCTAGGACCTGGCCAGGCGAACTATGGCTACACCTTC.